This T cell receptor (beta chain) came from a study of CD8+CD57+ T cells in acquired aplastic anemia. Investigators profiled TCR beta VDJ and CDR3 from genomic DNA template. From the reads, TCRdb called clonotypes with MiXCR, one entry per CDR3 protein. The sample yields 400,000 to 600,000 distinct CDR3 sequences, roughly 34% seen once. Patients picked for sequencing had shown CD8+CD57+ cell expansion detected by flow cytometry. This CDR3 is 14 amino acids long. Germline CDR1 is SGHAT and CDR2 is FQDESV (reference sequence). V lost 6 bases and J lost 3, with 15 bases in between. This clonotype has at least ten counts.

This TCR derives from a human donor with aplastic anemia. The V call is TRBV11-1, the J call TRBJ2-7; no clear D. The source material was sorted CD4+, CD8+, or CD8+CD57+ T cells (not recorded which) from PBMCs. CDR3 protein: CASSGAGLGYEQYF. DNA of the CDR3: TGTGCCAGCAGTGGTGCCGGGCTAGGCTACGAGCAGTACTTC.